This TCR beta chain was sequenced during a study of cytomegalovirus exposure and HLA in healthy donors. Researchers ran the PCR with 60 Vbeta and 13 Jbeta primers. Assay used: immunoSEQ multiplex PCR; TCRdb lists only in-frame clones, some missing. The profile shows some 140,000 clones, approximately 72% of them singletons. Germline lookup yields CDR1 SGHAT and CDR2 FQNNGV. CDR3 length: 16 amino acids. V lost 5 bases, J lost 8 bases, and 24 bases lay in between. This rearrangement joins TRBV11-2 to TRBJ2-5; TRBD1 might be the D (6 bases). Source material: PBMCs. This TCR was sampled from a man aged 18-30 years in good health and CMV-seronegative. Here the CDR3 DNA reads TGTGCCAGCAGCCCAAGTCGGACAGTGTCTCAAGTAACCCAGTACTTC. Translating it yields CASSPSRTVSQVTQYF.